This T cell receptor (beta chain) was sequenced in a study of blood T cell repertoires in COVID-19. Study-level information: Material from acute and convalescent COVID-19 was sourced from the United States, Italy and Spain.

In this sample, this clone turned up a few times. This CDR3 is built from 16 residues. Germline lookup yields CDR1 MNHNS and CDR2 SASEGT. Losses at the gene ends were 4 bases for V and 2 bases for J; bases not matched to a gene: 7. In the original analysis: Reference gene primer amplification in the assay estimated nucleated cell counts. Sequenced by immunoSEQ multiplex PCR; TCRdb stores in-frame clones only, minus some. Clone size and V and J calls were adopted from that table, with D and trimming inferred from the DNA. This repertoire shows 150,000 to 200,000 clones, 78% found once; its top ten account for approximately 14%.

The sequence was obtained from a woman older than 75 with acute or convalescent COVID-19. Specimen: peripheral blood. The chain joins TRBV6-1 to TRBJ1-3, with TRBD1 matching over 8 bases. This CDR3 is CASSARQGTPGNTIYF. CDR3 DNA: TGTGCCAGCAGTGCCCGACAGGGGACCCCTGGAAACACCATATATTTT.